The clone carrying this T cell receptor beta chain was counted only a few times. V was trimmed by 1 base and J by 3 bases, leaving 10 bases between them. Germline assignment: CDR1 SGDLS and CDR2 YYNGEE. The CDR3 sequence is 15 residues long. The sample originates from a study of blood T cell repertoires in COVID-19. As processed by the authors: Amplification with reference gene primers provided the estimates of nucleated cell counts. The table came from immunoSEQ multiplex PCR; TCRdb's copy has only in-frame clones and leaves some out. The DNA gave D and trimming, while V, J and clone size come from that table. In the table there are some 200,000 clones, 65% to 90% of which are singletons.

The V gene is TRBV9, the J gene TRBJ1-4; the D gene is possibly TRBD1 (5 bases). Sample: peripheral blood. The TCR sequence derives from a man at least 80 years old with acute or convalescent COVID-19. CDR3 sequence: CASSVMDKANEKLFF. For the CDR3, the DNA is TGTGCCAGCAGCGTAATGGACAAGGCTAATGAAAAACTGTTTTTT.